A selection of T cell receptor beta chains follows, all from one sample in a study of control samples from healthy donors and cancer patients. Repertoires were generated with immunoSEQ multiplex PCR, while TCRdb's copy carries only in-frame clones and drops some. The sample consists of roughly 180,000 clones, roughly 95% of them appearing once. Input material: blood. The receptors derive from a woman aged 55-69 years in good health. Both conserved end residues are part of each CDR3. The order of the fields is D gene, V gene, J gene, clone size, CDR3 protein, CDR3 DNA. A D gene is named only where the DNA matches it firmly. Clone sizes are given selectively: once, few, many, or a class where the clone is expanded.

NA	TRBV27	TRBJ2-1	NA	CASKGSPSYNEQFF	TGTGCCAGCAAGGGCTCCCCCTCCTACAATGAGCAGTTCTTC
TRBD1	TRBV19	TRBJ1-2	NA	CATALGDRPAYGYTF	TGTGCCACCGCGCTAGGGGACAGACCAGCCTATGGCTACACCTTC
TRBD2	TRBV5-4	TRBJ2-5	once	CASSLVLAGEETQYF	TGTGCCAGCAGCTTGGTCCTAGCGGGGGAAGAGACCCAGTACTTC
TRBD2	TRBV4-2	TRBJ2-5	NA	CASSQEVAGGSETQYF	TGTGCCAGCAGCCAAGAAGTAGCGGGGGGCTCGGAGACCCAGTACTTC
NA	TRBV19	TRBJ1-5	NA	CASSTPRDGASNQPQHF	TGTGCCAGTAGTACGCCTAGGGACGGGGCGAGCAATCAGCCCCAGCATTTT
NA	TRBV4-3	TRBJ1-2	once	CASSQETGPWNGYTF	TGCGCCAGCAGCCAAGAGACAGGTCCCTGGAATGGCTACACCTTC
TRBD1	TRBV6-4	TRBJ2-3	NA	CASSTGDRVPDTQYF	TGTGCCAGCAGTACCGGCGACAGGGTTCCAGATACGCAGTATTTT
TRBD1	TRBV9	TRBJ1-2	once	CASSVQGALGYTF	TGTGCCAGCAGCGTTCAGGGGGCGCTTGGCTACACCTTC
NA	TRBV12-3/TRBV12-4	TRBJ1-5	once	CASSFRGNQPQHF	TGTGCCAGCAGTTTCCGGGGGAATCAGCCCCAGCATTTT
NA	TRBV7-9	TRBJ1-1	NA	CASSPLLGASDTEAFF	TGTGCCAGCAGCCCGTTATTAGGGGCTAGTGACACTGAAGCTTTCTTT
TRBD1	TRBV2	TRBJ1-2	NA	CASSPELSGSRGNGYTF	TGTGCCAGCAGTCCCGAACTGTCGGGGAGCAGGGGGAATGGCTACACCTTC
TRBD1	TRBV19	TRBJ1-2	NA	CASSIAGTGGKSGYTF	TGTGCCAGTAGTATAGCCGGGACAGGGGGGAAAAGTGGCTACACCTTC
NA	TRBV6-5	TRBJ1-1	NA	CASSYWSDTEAFF	TGTGCCAGCAGTTACTGGAGTGACACTGAAGCTTTCTTT
TRBD1	TRBV15	TRBJ1-2	NA	CATSGQGVSANYGYTF	TGTGCCACCAGCGGACAGGGGGTTTCAGCTAACTATGGCTACACCTTC
NA	TRBV6-5	TRBJ2-7	NA	CASSYSGVHEQYF	TGTGCCAGCAGTTACTCGGGGGTCCACGAGCAGTACTTC